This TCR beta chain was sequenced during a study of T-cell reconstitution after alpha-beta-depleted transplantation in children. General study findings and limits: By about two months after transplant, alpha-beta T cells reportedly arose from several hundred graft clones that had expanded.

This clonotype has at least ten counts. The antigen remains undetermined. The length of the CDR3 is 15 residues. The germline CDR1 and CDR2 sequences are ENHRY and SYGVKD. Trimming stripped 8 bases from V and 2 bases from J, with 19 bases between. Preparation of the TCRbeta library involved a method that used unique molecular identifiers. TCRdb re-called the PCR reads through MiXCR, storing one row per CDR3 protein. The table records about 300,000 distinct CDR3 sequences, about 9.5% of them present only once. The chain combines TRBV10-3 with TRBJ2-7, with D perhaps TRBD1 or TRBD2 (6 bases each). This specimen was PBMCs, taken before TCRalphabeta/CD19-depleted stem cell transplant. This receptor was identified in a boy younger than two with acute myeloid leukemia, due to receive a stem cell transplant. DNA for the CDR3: TGTGCCATCGGGGGGCCGACGGACCAAACCTACGAGCAGTACTTC. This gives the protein CAIGGPTDQTYEQYF.